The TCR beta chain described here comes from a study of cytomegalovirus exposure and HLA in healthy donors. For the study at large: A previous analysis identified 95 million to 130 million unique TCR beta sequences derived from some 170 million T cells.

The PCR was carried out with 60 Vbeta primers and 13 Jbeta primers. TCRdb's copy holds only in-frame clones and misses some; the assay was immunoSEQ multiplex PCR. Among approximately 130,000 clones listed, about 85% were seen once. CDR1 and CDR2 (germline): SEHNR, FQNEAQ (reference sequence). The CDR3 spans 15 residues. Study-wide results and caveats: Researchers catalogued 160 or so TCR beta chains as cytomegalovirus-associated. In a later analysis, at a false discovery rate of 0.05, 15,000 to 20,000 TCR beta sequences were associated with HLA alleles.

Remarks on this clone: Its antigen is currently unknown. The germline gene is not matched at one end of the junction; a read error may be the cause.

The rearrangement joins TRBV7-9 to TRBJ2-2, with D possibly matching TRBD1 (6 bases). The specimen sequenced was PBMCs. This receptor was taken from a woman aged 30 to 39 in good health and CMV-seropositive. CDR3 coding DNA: TGTTCCAGCAGCTCCTCTAACAGGGAAACCGGGGAGCTGTTTTTT. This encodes CSSSSSNRETGELFF. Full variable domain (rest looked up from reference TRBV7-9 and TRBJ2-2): DTGVSQNPRHKITKRGQNVTFRCDPISEHNRLYWYRQTLGQGPEFLTYFQNEAQLEKSRLLSDRFSAERPKGSFSTLEIQRTEQGDSAMYLCSSSSSNRETGELFFGEGSRLTVL.